This T cell receptor beta chain is drawn from a study of T cells after yellow fever vaccination. Study context: It was SMART-Seq v4 Ultra Low Input that prepared the fractions with low cell numbers. Study-level results: Clones that expanded after primary vaccination mostly reappeared after the booster (less than 98% CD4, about 91% CD8). Though weaker, the secondary response peaked faster, on day 5 versus 15.

Template switching by 5'RACE produced TCR cDNA, adding a universal primer site and UMIs. TCRdb used MiXCR to reprocess the 5' RACE reads, holding one entry per CDR3 protein. The sample has approximately 300,000 distinct CDR3 sequences, approximately 12% seen once. This clonotype was detected a few times. The antigen is undetermined. Trimming took off 4 bases at V and 5 bases at J, with 9 bases between the two ends. Germline-derived CDR1 and CDR2 are MGHRA and YSYEKL. CDR3 size: 12 residues. The receptor was isolated from a man aged 18 to 29 who received the YFV17D yellow fever vaccine. Here the sequenced sample was CD4+ T cells sorted from PBMCs, taken 45 days after the yellow fever booster vaccination. The chain joins TRBV4-1 to TRBJ2-7; TRBD1 might be the D (6 bases). In DNA form, the CDR3 reads TGCGCCAGCAGCCGAGGGGGTCACGAGCAGTACTTC. It codes for CASSRGGHEQYF.